These 18 T cell receptor beta chains were all obtained from the same sample, sequenced in a study of blood T cells in healthy people across ages (dated by TCRdb to the mid-2010s). The receptor library was made with 5' RACE. The data were produced on an Illumina HiSeq 2500. A second PCR of roughly 6 to 11 cycles was performed with a sample-barcoded 5' primer and a J-beta primer mix. TCRdb passed the public sequencing reads through fastp at Q25 and MiXCR, retaining productive beta sequences. Each CDR3 protein appears once, grouped with its most common genes and DNA. The sample yields about 640,000 distinct CDR3 sequences; roughly 30% were counted once. Jointly, the top ten make up 15% to 19% of the sample. The sample taken for sequencing was blood. All receptors come from a woman of 80 years or more in good health.

This clonotype showed up just a few times. The V call is TRBV7-2, the J call TRBJ2-3, with 9 bases fitting TRBD2. V dropped 1 base and J dropped 5; count of bases not matched to a gene: 10. Germline loops: CDR1 SGHTA, CDR2 FQGNSA. The length of the CDR3 is 17 residues. The CDR3 region has the DNA TGTGCCAGCAGCTTAGGCGGGCGGGGGGGACCCGTAGATACGCAGTATTTT. The encoded protein is CASSLGGRGGPVDTQYF.

In its sample, this clonotype was seen many times. The CDR3 DNA reads as TGTGCCAGCAGACCGGACAGGGGGCGGAACACTGAAGCTTTCTTT. It encodes CASRPDRGRNTEAFF. The J gene is TRBJ1-1, the V gene TRBV11-2; 11 positions match TRBD1. V dropped 6 bases and J dropped 1; count of bases not matched to a gene: 4. The CDR3 is made up of 15 amino acids. Germline values: CDR1 SGHAT, CDR2 FQNNGV. The full variable domain, in which reference TRBV11-2 and TRBJ1-1 provide the parts outside the CDR3, is EAGVAQSPRYKIIEKRQSVAFWCNPISGHATLYWYQQILGQGPKLLIQFQNNGVVDDSQLPKDRFSAERLKGVDSTLKIQPAKLEDSAVYLCASRPDRGRNTEAFFGQGTRLTVV.

The chain couples TRBV7-9 to TRBJ1-6; perhaps TRBD1 as D (5 bases). The V and J ends lost 4 bases and 9 bases respectively, with 16 bases between them. Germline loops: CDR1 SEHNR, CDR2 FQNEAQ (reference sequence). This CDR3 is built from 15 residues. In DNA form, the CDR3 reads TGTGCCAGCAGCTCCGGACTGGCCGGGGGTTCACCCCTCCACTTT. Translating gives CASSSGLAGGSPLHF.

The chain has TRBV7-2 and TRBJ1-3; D is unresolved. Germline V gene lookup returns CDR1 SGHTA and CDR2 FQGNSA. The CDR3 runs 14 residues. V was clipped by 5 bases and J by 3 bases, with 11 bases between them. The CDR3 region is CASSPSGIGNTIYF. Here the CDR3 DNA reads TGTGCCAGCAGCCCCAGTGGGATTGGAAACACCATATATTTT.

The gene calls are TRBV6-1 and TRBJ2-5, with 9 bases identical to TRBD1. CDR3 length: 15 amino acids. The germline gives CDR1 MNHNS, CDR2 SASEGT. With V trimmed by 6 bases and J by 2 bases, 7 bases remained unmatched. Here the CDR3 reads CASRSGTGPQETQYF. The CDR3 DNA follows: TGTGCCAGCAGGTCCGGGACAGGGCCTCAAGAGACCCAGTACTTC.

This clonotype was counted many times. The chain uses TRBV3-1 and TRBJ2-7; the D is unclear. Germline V gene data show CDR1 as LGHDT and CDR2 as YNNKEL (reference sequence). V lost 1 base and J 2 bases, leaving 12 bases between the germline ends. The CDR3 totals 15 residues. The chain's CDR3 is CASSQGSGFPYEQYF. In DNA, the CDR3 is TGTGCCAGCAGCCAAGGGTCCGGGTTCCCCTACGAGCAGTACTTC.

V gene TRBV20-1 combines with J gene TRBJ2-7; the match to TRBD1 covers 8 bases. V lost 3 bases to trimming and J lost 7 bases; unmatched junction nucleotides: 8. Germline CDR1 is DFQATT and CDR2 is SNEGSKA (reference sequence). This CDR3 spans 13 amino acids. For the CDR3, the DNA is TGCAGTGCTAGGCCGGACAGGGTGGAAGAGCAGTACTTC. It yields the protein CSARPDRVEEQYF.

Note on this clonotype: Possible read error: a much larger clone is one base away. The J gene is TRBJ2-7, the V gene TRBV20-1, with a tentative D call TRBD2 (5 bases). From germline, CDR1 is DFQATT and CDR2 SNEGSKA (reference sequence). V lost 4 bases and J 7 bases, leaving 14 bases between the germline ends. This CDR3 region has 12 residues. The CDR3 region is CSANRGRSEQYF. The CDR3 region has the DNA TGCAGTGCTAATCGGGGTCGAAGTGAGCAGTACTTC.

This clonotype turned up a few times. As DNA, the CDR3 is TGCGCCAGCAGCTTGACAGGGGGTAACTACAATGAGCAGTACTTC. Translated: CASSLTGGNYNEQYF. The rearrangement links TRBV5-1 to TRBJ2-7; TRBD1 aligns across 8 bases. The J segment lost 7 bases and the V segment lost 1 base, leaving 10 bases of the junction unmatched. Per germline, CDR1 SGHRS and CDR2 YFSETQ. The CDR3 extends over 15 amino acids.

This chain joins TRBV6-1 and TRBJ1-6, with D hard to call. The CDR3 sequence is 14 residues long. Trimming took off 6 bases at V and 10 bases at J, with 16 bases between the two ends. Germline V gene sequence: CDR1 MNHNS, CDR2 SASEGT. The CDR3 bases are TGTGCCAGCAGATTCTCGACGGAGGCCTCACCCCTCCACTTT. This encodes CASRFSTEASPLHF.

The chain combines TRBV30 with TRBJ1-6; weak D call: TRBD1 (6 bases). V gave up 5 bases and J gave up 8 bases, with 13 bases separating them. Germline assignment: CDR1 GTSNPN and CDR2 SVGIG (reference sequence). CDR3 length: 13 residues. CDR3 amino acids: CAWRQGRDSPLHF. The CDR3 region has the DNA TGTGCCTGGCGGCAGGGGCGGGATTCACCCCTCCACTTT.

This clonotype was seen repeatedly, ten times or more. This may come from a read error, since a much larger clone is one base off. The V call is TRBV5-1, the J call TRBJ2-5; D unresolved. There are 13 residues in the CDR3. V was pared by 2 bases and J by 11 bases, with 16 bases between. Germline assignment: CDR1 SGHRS and CDR2 YFSETQ. CDR3 sequence reads: CASSFDGYNEQYF. The CDR3 DNA is TGCGCCAGCAGCTTCGACGGGTACAATGAGCAGTACTTC. The variable domain in full, with the rest retrieved from reference TRBV5-1 and TRBJ2-5, is KAGVTQTPRYLIKTRGQQVTLSCSPISGHRSVSWYQQTPGQGLQFLFEYFSETQRNKGNFPGRFSGRQFSNSRSEMNVSTLELGDSALYLCASSFDGYNEQYFGPGTRLLVL.

This clonotype was detected ten times or more. Here the CDR3 reads CASSPVRPNTEAFF. The CDR3, as DNA: TGTGCCAGCAGCCCCGTCCGGCCGAACACTGAAGCTTTCTTT. The chain carries TRBV7-9 and TRBJ1-1; D is unresolved. This CDR3 comprises 14 residues. Deletions cut 5 bases from V and 1 base from J, with 11 bases between. Germline loops: CDR1 SEHNR, CDR2 FQNEAQ (reference sequence).

This clonotype was seen repeatedly, ten times or more. The genes are TRBV9 and TRBJ2-6; D uncertain. Germline-derived CDR1 and CDR2 are SGDLS and YYNGEE. CDR3 size: 13 residues. V was clipped by 3 bases and J by 1 base, with 2 bases between them. The CDR3 protein is CASSASGANVLTF. The CDR3 DNA sequence: TGTGCCAGCAGCGCGTCTGGGGCCAACGTCCTGACTTTC.

The table lists this clonotype with many counts. V gene TRBV25-1 combines with J gene TRBJ2-1; D may be TRBD1 or TRBD2 (5 bases each). V gave up 2 bases and J gave up 2 bases, with 13 bases separating them. In germline, CDR1 is MGHDK, CDR2 SYGVNS. The CDR3 length is 16 residues. CDR3 nucleotides: TGTGCCAGCAGTGAACGTCGAGGGGCCGCCTACAATGAGCAGTTCTTC. This encodes CASSERRGAAYNEQFF.

This clonotype appeared many times. V gene TRBV5-1 combines with J gene TRBJ2-5; D is ambiguous. Trimming stripped 0 bases from V and 5 bases from J, with 14 bases between. The germline gives CDR1 SGHRS, CDR2 YFSETQ. CDR3 length equals 15 residues. The CDR3 coding sequence is TGCGCCAGCAGCTTGGTTGCAGCTCCACGGGAGACCCAGTACTTC. This encodes CASSLVAAPRETQYF.

This clonotype was detected many times. The V gene is TRBV29-1, the J gene TRBJ2-1, with D possibly being TRBD2 (5 bases). V lost 1 base to trimming and J lost 7 bases, with 11 bases between them. The CDR3 is made up of 13 amino acids. CDR1 SQVTM and CDR2 ANQGSEA come from the germline V gene. The DNA for the CDR3 is TGCAGCGTTGAAGGGCCGGGAAGGAATGAGCAGTTCTTC. It codes for CSVEGPGRNEQFF.

This clonotype has more than one count but fewer than ten. A read error may explain this, as a much larger clone is one base away. The chain couples TRBV20-1 to TRBJ2-7; the D call may be TRBD1 or TRBD2 (6 bases each). Trimming removed 3 bases from V and 7 bases from J, with 16 bases in between. Germline V CDR1 and CDR2: DFQATT, SNEGSKA (reference sequence). The length of the CDR3 is 13 residues. The CDR3 is CSASARRGGEQYF. The CDR3 DNA reads TGCAGTGCTAGTGCCAGGAGAGGGGGGGAGCAGTACTTC.